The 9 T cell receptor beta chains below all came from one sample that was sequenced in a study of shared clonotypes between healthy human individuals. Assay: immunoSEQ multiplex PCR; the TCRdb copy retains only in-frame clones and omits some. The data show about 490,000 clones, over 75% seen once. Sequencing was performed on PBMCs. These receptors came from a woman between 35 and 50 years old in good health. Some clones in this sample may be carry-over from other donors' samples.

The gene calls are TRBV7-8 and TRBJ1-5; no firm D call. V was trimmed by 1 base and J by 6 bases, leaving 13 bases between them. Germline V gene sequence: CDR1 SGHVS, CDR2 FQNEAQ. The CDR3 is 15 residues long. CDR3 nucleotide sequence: TGTGCCAGCAGCTTAGGGAGGGTACCCCTTCAGCCCCAGCATTTT. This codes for CASSLGRVPLQPQHF.

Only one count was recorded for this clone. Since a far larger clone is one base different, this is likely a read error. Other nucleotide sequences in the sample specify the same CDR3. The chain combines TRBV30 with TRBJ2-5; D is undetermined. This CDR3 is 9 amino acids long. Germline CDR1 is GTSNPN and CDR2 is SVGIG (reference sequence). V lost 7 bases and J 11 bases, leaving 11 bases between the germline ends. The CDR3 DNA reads TGTGCCTTCCGCGGTGTGCAGTACTTC. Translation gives CAFRGVQYF. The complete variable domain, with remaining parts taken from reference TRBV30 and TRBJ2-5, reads SQTIHQWPATLVQPVGSPLSLECTVEGTSNPNLYWYRQAAGRGLQLLFYSVGIGQISSEVPQNLSASRPQDRQFILSSKKLLLSDSGFYLCAFRGVQYFGPGTRLLVL.

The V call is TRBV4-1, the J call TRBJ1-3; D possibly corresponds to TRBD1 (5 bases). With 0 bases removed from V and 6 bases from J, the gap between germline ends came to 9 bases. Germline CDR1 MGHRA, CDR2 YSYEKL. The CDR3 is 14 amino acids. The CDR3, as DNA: TGCGCCAGCAGCCAAGACAGGGCCCTAAACACCATATATTTT. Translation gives CASSQDRALNTIYF.

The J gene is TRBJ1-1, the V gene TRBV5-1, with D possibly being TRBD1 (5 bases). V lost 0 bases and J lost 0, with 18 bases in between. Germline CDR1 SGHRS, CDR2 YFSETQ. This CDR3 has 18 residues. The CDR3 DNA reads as TGCGCCAGCAGCTTGGCCGGGGGTGGAGGTGCGATGAACACTGAAGCTTTCTTT. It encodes CASSLAGGGGAMNTEAFF.

The CDR3 region has the DNA TGTGCCAGCTATCCCGGCGGATCCTCCTACGAGCAGTACTTC. This gives the protein CASYPGGSSYEQYF. The chain links TRBV6-5 to TRBJ2-7; D remains ambiguous. Trimming pared 8 bases from V and 0 bases from J, leaving 14 bases between. Germline assignment: CDR1 MNHEY and CDR2 SVGAGI. The CDR3 is 14 residues long.

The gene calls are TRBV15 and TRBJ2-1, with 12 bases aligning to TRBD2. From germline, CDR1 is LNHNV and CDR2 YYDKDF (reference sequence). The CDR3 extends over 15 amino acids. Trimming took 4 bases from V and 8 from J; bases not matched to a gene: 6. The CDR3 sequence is CATSIGLAGWDEQFF. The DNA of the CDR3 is TGTGCCACCAGCATCGGACTAGCGGGGTGGGATGAGCAGTTCTTC.

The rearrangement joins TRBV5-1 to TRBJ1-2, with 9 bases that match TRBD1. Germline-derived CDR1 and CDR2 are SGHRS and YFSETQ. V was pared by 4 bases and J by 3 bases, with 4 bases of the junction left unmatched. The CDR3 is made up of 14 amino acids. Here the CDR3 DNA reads TGCGCCAGCAGCAACAGGGGGCGCGACTATGGCTACACCTTC. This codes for CASSNRGRDYGYTF.

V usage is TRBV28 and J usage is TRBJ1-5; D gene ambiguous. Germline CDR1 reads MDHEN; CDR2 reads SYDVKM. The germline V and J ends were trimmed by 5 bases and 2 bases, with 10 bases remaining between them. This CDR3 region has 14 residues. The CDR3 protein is CASSPPLGNQPQHF. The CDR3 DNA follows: TGTGCCAGCAGTCCCCCGTTGGGCAATCAGCCCCAGCATTTT.

In nucleotides, the CDR3 is TGTGCCAGCAGTAAACTAGCGGGAGGGCAGGGCTACGAGCAGTACTTC. As protein: CASSKLAGGQGYEQYF. This sequence joins TRBV2 and TRBJ2-7, with 13 bases that match TRBD2. The CDR3 runs to 16 residues. Germline-derived CDR1 and CDR2 are SNHLY and FYNNEI. Germline trimming cut 5 bases from V and 3 bases from J; bases unmatched to any gene: 7.